These 9 T cell receptor beta chains came from one sample sequenced in a study of Graves' ophthalmopathy and Graves' hyperthyroidism. TCR beta CDR3 regions were amplified from RNA transcripts. RT-PCR in the first round used HTBI primers; a second-round multiplex PCR followed. One entry per CDR3 protein, called by TCRdb with MiXCR from the multiplex PCR reads. The data show under 800,000 distinct CDR3 sequences, with approximately 21% seen just once and approximately 6.5% held by the top ten. The sequenced sample consisted of peripheral blood. The receptors shown here come from a woman younger than 30 with stable Graves' hyperthyroidism. Some clones in this sample may be carry-over from other donors' samples.

This clonotype was counted only a few times. The chain links TRBV6-2 or TRBV6-3 to TRBJ1-1; no definite D call. Germline V gene sequence: CDR1 MNHEY, CDR2 SVGEGT. V shed 6 bases and J shed 7 bases, with 9 bases lying between them. This CDR3 is built from 11 residues. The DNA of the CDR3 is TGTGCCAGCAGAGACTCCGTTGAAGCTTTCTTT. Translation gives CASRDSVEAFF.

This clonotype has at least ten counts. The chain employs TRBV27 and TRBJ2-7, with TRBD1 identical over 7 bases. CDR1 is MNHEY, CDR2 SMNVEV, per germline (reference sequence). CDR3 length: 13 residues. V lost 9 bases and J lost 3; bases outside the gene matches: 8. This CDR3 reads CASCQGECYEQYF. The CDR3 region has the DNA TGTGCCAGTTGTCAGGGGGAGTGCTACGAGCAGTACTTC.

In its sample, this clonotype was seen many times. This chain connects TRBV27 to TRBJ2-7; tentative D call: TRBD2 (5 bases). Germline assignment: CDR1 MNHEY and CDR2 SMNVEV (reference sequence). V was shortened by 7 bases and J by 0 bases, with 16 bases between the two germline ends. There are 15 residues in the CDR3. CDR3 DNA: TGTGCCAGCACCCTTGACCCTCGGGGCTCCTACGAGCAGTACTTC. Amino acids: CASTLDPRGSYEQYF.

V usage is TRBV6-4 and J usage is TRBJ2-4; 10 bases are shared with TRBD2. Trimming at V came to 8 bases and at J to 0 bases, leaving 25 bases not matched to a gene. This CDR3 comprises 22 residues. CDR1 and CDR2 (germline): MRHNA, SNTAGT. CDR3 DNA sequence: TGTGCCAGCCTTCTCCAGGCCGGCCCGGGGGAGGGACTAGCGAAAGCCAAAAACATTCAGTACTTC. This codes for CASLLQAGPGEGLAKAKNIQYF.

This clonotype was observed many times. This chain connects TRBV28 to TRBJ2-2; a possible D gene is TRBD2 (6 bases). CDR1 and CDR2 from the germline V gene are MDHEN and SYDVKM. Trimming shortened V by 7 bases and J by 7 bases, and 10 bases separated the two germline ends. There are 12 residues in the CDR3. CDR3 sequence (DNA): TGTGCCAGCACCCGGGAGATCGGGGAGCTGTTTTTT. It codes for CASTREIGELFF.

At least ten counts were recorded for this clonotype. The chain uses TRBV12-3 or TRBV12-4 and TRBJ1-1; D remains unclear. Trimming took off 8 bases at V and 3 bases at J, with 10 bases between the two ends. The CDR3 has 12 residues. The CDR3 region is CASRPGDTEAFF. The CDR3 coding sequence is TGTGCCAGCCGCCCCGGGGACACTGAAGCTTTCTTT.

This sequence joins TRBV20-1 and TRBJ2-7, with 14 nucleotides matching TRBD2. The CDR3 totals 18 residues. From germline, CDR1 is DFQATT and CDR2 SNEGSKA (reference sequence). Trimming at V came to 0 bases and at J to 4 bases, leaving 11 bases not matched to a gene. In DNA form, the CDR3 reads TGCAGTGCTAGAGAGACTAGCGGGGGGGTAGGCCTAGATTACGAGCAGTACTTC. Amino acid sequence: CSARETSGGVGLDYEQYF.

At least ten counts were recorded for this clonotype. The chain recombines TRBV5-1 with TRBJ2-2; TRBD1 is a possible D gene (5 bases). Trimming removed 5 bases from V and 5 bases from J, with 16 bases in between. Germline assignment: CDR1 SGHRS and CDR2 YFSETQ. The CDR3 covers 15 residues. As DNA, the CDR3 is TGCGCCAGCAGTTCGGACATCCCTGGAACCGGGGAGCTGTTTTTT. This gives the protein CASSSDIPGTGELFF. The complete variable domain, with remaining parts taken from reference TRBV5-1 and TRBJ2-2, reads KAGVTQTPRYLIKTRGQQVTLSCSPISGHRSVSWYQQTPGQGLQFLFEYFSETQRNKGNFPGRFSGRQFSNSRSEMNVSTLELGDSALYLCASSSDIPGTGELFFGEGSRLTVL.

At least ten counts were recorded for this clonotype. The V and J genes are TRBV28 and TRBJ1-5, with 7 bases identical to TRBD1. CDR1 is MDHEN and CDR2 is SYDVKM in the germline V gene. The CDR3 has 16 residues. V dropped 4 bases and J dropped 3; count of bases not matched to a gene: 9. CDR3 DNA sequence: TGTGCCAGCAGTTCCTCGACAGGGTGGAACAATCAGCCCCAGCATTTT. It codes for CASSSSTGWNNQPQHF.